This TCR beta chain was recorded in a study of beta chain features in type 1 diabetes. Background on the study: Examination spanned approximately 110 million sorted cells from all samples.

Regarding the study as a whole: Shortening of TCRB CDR3s, moderate but significant, appeared in all four CD4+ subsets of Type 1 diabetes patients. High-TCR-expressing cells could be over-represented by cDNA sequencing. TCRB repertoires of naive, central memory and Treg cells appeared more similar among patients than among healthy donors.

V gave up 4 bases and J gave up 7 bases; unmatched junction bases: 7. The CDR3 runs 15 residues. Germline values: CDR1 SGHTA, CDR2 FQGNSA. The study reverse transcribed the entire isolated RNA, so it sequenced expressed TCRB transcripts. Measured with immunoSEQ multiplex PCR; TCRdb has only the in-frame clones, and not every one. This table holds approximately 250,000 clones, roughly an eighth found once. This clone was recorded a few times. The antigen remains unidentified. The rearrangement joins TRBV7-2 to TRBJ1-5, with 10 bases that match TRBD1. Material: naive CD4+ T cells from blood. This TCR came from a woman in her thirties or forties in good health. In nucleotides, the CDR3 is TGTGCCAGCAGCTCAGTCGGGACAGGGGCCCAGCCCCAGCATTTT. Amino acids: CASSSVGTGAQPQHF.